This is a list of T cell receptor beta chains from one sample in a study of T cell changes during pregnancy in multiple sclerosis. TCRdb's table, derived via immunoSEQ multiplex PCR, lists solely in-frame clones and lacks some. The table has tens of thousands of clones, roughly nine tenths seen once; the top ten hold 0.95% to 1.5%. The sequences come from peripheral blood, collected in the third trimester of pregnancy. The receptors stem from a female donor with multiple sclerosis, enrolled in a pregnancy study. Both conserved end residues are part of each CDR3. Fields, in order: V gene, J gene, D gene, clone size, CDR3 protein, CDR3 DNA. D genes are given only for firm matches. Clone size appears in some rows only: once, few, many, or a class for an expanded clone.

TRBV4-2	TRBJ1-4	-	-	CASKTTLENEKLFF	TGTGCCAGCAAGACCACCCTGGAGAATGAAAAACTGTTTTTT
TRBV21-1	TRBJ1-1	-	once	CASSKGSTGSTEAFF	TGTGCCAGCAGCAAAGGTTCAACGGGGTCCACTGAAGCTTTCTTT
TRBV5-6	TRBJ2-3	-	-	CASSLGIPAGTDTQYF	TGTGCCAGCAGCTTAGGAATCCCCGCGGGGACAGATACGCAGTATTTT
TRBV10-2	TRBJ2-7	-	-	CASSEGRFGEQYF	TGCGCCAGCAGTGAGGGTCGGTTTGGCGAGCAGTACTTC
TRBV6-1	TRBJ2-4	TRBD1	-	CASSEQGANIQYF	TGTGCCAGCAGTGAACAGGGGGCGAACATTCAGTACTTC
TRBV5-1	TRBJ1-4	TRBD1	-	CASSSGTGNEKLFF	TGCGCCAGCAGTAGCGGGACAGGGAATGAAAAACTGTTTTTT
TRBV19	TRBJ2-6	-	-	CASSTPSSPDRTGANVLTF	TGTGCCAGTAGTACCCCCTCATCCCCCGACAGGACTGGGGCCAACGTCCTGACTTTC
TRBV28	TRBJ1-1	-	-	CASSASGIINTEAFF	TGTGCCAGCAGTGCATCCGGGATCATTAACACTGAAGCTTTCTTT
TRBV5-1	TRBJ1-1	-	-	CASSLIQGGTEAFF	TGCGCCAGCAGCTTAATCCAGGGTGGCACTGAAGCTTTCTTT
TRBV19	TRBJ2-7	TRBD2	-	CASSMSWSGRAREQYF	TGTGCCAGTAGTATGAGTTGGAGCGGGAGGGCGAGAGAGCAGTACTTC
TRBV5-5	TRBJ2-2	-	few	CASSVFPGVDTGELFF	TGTGCCAGCAGCGTGTTCCCAGGGGTTGACACCGGGGAGCTGTTTTTT
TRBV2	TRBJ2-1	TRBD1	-	CASVNRGNEQFF	TGTGCCAGCGTAAACAGGGGCAATGAGCAGTTCTTC
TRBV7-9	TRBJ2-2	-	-	CASSLQSSGELFF	TGTGCCAGCAGCTTACAGTCTTCCGGGGAGCTGTTTTTT
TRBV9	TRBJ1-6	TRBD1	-	CASSEGTGGNSPLHF	TGTGCCAGCAGTGAAGGAACAGGGGGAAATTCACCCCTCCACTTT
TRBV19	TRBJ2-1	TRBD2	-	CASSIVGTSSNEQFF	TGTGCCAGTAGTATAGTGGGGACTAGCTCGAATGAGCAGTTCTTC
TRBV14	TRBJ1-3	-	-	CASSLRAGLGNTIYF	TGTGCCAGCAGCCTACGAGCGGGGCTTGGAAACACCATATATTTT
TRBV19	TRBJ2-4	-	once	CASSIEQGSGIQYF	TGTGCCAGTAGTATCGAGCAGGGGAGTGGCATTCAGTACTTC
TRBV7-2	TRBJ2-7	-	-	CASSLGQGGEQYF	TGTGCCAGCAGCTTAGGTCAGGGGGGCGAGCAGTACTTC
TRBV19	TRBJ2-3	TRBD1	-	CASSIPSDRETQYF	TGTGCCAGTAGTATCCCCTCGGACAGGGAGACGCAGTATTTT
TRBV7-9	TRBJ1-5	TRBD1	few	CAIQSGTGGTYSNQPQHF	TGTGCCATTCAGTCCGGGACAGGGGGAACGTATAGCAATCAGCCCCAGCATTTT
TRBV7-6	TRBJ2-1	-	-	CASSLVWGDEQFF	TGTGCCAGCAGCTTAGTGTGGGGCGATGAGCAGTTCTTC
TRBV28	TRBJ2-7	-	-	CASSSRSYEQYF	TGTGCCAGCAGCTCCCGCTCCTACGAGCAGTACTTC
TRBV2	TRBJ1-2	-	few	CASRGISYGYTF	TGTGCCAGCAGGGGCATCTCCTATGGCTACACCTTC
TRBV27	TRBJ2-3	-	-	CASGGFSTDTQYF	TGTGCCAGCGGGGGGTTTAGCACAGATACGCAGTATTTT
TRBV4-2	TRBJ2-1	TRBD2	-	CASSQEGGSHNEQFF	TGTGCCAGCAGCCAAGAAGGCGGGAGTCACAATGAGCAGTTCTTC
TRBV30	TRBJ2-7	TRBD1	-	CAWTLGTGASSYEQYF	TGTGCCTGGACCCTGGGGACAGGGGCAAGCTCCTACGAGCAGTACTTC
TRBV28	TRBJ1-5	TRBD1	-	CASRGPDQPQHF	TGTGCCAGTAGGGGGCCAGATCAGCCCCAGCATTTT
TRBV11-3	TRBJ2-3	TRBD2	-	CASSPGLATDTQYF	TGTGCCAGCAGCCCGGGACTAGCGACAGATACGCAGTATTTT
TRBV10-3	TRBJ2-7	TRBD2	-	CAIRPTSGSSYEQYF	TGTGCCATCAGACCAACTAGCGGGAGCTCCTACGAGCAGTACTTC
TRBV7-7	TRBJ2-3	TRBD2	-	CASSLASGRASTDTQYF	TGTGCCAGCAGCTTAGCATCCGGGAGGGCCAGCACAGATACGCAGTATTTT
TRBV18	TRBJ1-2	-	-	CASSPGAGEYGYTF	TGTGCCAGCTCACCGGGTGCGGGGGAATATGGCTACACCTTC
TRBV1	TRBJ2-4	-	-	CTSSQRVAKNIQYF	TGCACCAGCAGCCAGCGGGTTGCCAAAAACATTCAGTACTTC
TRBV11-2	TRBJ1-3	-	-	CASSTPTGLGNTIYF	TGTGCCAGCAGCACACCCACAGGGCTCGGAAACACCATATATTTT
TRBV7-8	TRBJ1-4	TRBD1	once	CASSHRDRGLGEKLFF	TGTGCCAGCAGCCACCGGGACAGGGGGCTGGGCGAAAAACTGTTTTTT
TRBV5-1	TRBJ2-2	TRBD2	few	CASSLAGGDTGELFF	TGCGCCAGCAGCTTGGCGGGAGGGGACACCGGGGAGCTGTTTTTT
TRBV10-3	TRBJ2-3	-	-	CAISGQTGDTQYF	TGTGCCATCAGTGGACAAACCGGAGATACGCAGTATTTT
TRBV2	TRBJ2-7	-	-	CASSPTGGTNYEQYF	TGTGCCAGCAGTCCCACTGGCGGAACCAATTACGAGCAGTACTTC
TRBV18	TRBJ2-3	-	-	CASSPPAADTQYF	TGTGCCAGCTCACCACCGGCGGCAGATACGCAGTATTTT
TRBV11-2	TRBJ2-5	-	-	CASSLGWLYEAGETQYF	TGTGCCAGCAGCTTAGGATGGCTCTATGAGGCGGGGGAGACCCAGTACTTC
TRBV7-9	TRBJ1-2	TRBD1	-	CASSLSRDRGSNGYTF	TGTGCCAGCAGCTTAAGCCGGGACAGGGGGTCCAACGGCTACACCTTC
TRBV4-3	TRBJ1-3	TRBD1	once	CASSPGQGAGNTIYF	TGCGCCAGCAGCCCTGGACAGGGGGCCGGAAACACCATATATTTT